The 16 T cell receptor beta chains below all came from one sample that was sequenced in a study of vaccination and CD4 T cells after COVID-19. Their antigen targets remain unknown. With the Oncomine TCR Beta short-read assay, DNA from cultured CD4+ T cells was sequenced. TCRdb recomputed calls from the PCR reads with MiXCR, one row per CDR3 protein. This sample carries around 13,000 distinct CDR3 sequences, more than 70% of them seen once, and the ten largest clones take 20%. Treatment denoted: approximately nine-day PBMC culture with coronavirus spike peptide pools or control peptides (ViraFEST assay). Material for sequencing was CD4+ T cells from blood, cultured in vitro. These receptors came from a human donor who had recovered from COVID-19.

V gene TRBV2 combines with J gene TRBJ1-3, with D perhaps matching TRBD1 (5 bases). There are 15 residues in the CDR3. V lost 7 bases and J lost 3, with 16 bases in between. From germline, CDR1 is SNHLY and CDR2 FYNNEI. CDR3 in amino acids: CASTLLRVGGNTIYF. The CDR3 DNA reads TGTGCCAGCACCCTCCTCAGGGTTGGTGGAAACACCATATATTTT.

The rearrangement joins TRBV12-3 or TRBV12-4 to TRBJ1-1; D remains ambiguous. Trimming stripped 4 bases from V and 3 bases from J, with 9 bases between. This CDR3 has 13 residues. The CDR3 nucleotides are TGTGCCAGCAGTTCACGACGGGACACTGAAGCTTTCTTT. It is translated as CASSSRRDTEAFF.

This chain connects TRBV20-1 to TRBJ2-3; D possibly corresponds to TRBD2 (7 bases). The CDR3 sequence is 14 residues long. Germline-derived CDR1 and CDR2 are DFQATT and SNEGSKA (reference sequence). Trimming cost V 4 bases and J 9 bases, with 20 bases left between them. This CDR3 reads CSATRGGSTRTQYF. The CDR3 DNA reads TGCAGTGCTACAAGGGGGGGGTCCACGAGGACGCAGTATTTT.

The chain carries TRBV27 and TRBJ1-2, with 9 positions matching TRBD1. The CDR3 totals 17 residues. CDR1 and CDR2 from the germline V gene are MNHEY and SMNVEV (reference sequence). Trimming took 5 bases from V and 4 from J; bases not matched to a gene: 14. DNA for the CDR3: TGTGCCAGCAGTGCTACCGGGACAGGGCATTCGGCCTATGGCTACACCTTC. It is translated as CASSATGTGHSAYGYTF.

The chain joins TRBV25-1 to TRBJ2-7; 11 bases fit TRBD2. There are 16 residues in the CDR3. From germline, CDR1 is MGHDK and CDR2 SYGVNS. V dropped 4 bases and J dropped 2; count of bases not matched to a gene: 7. DNA for the CDR3: TGTGCCAGCAGTGGAGGACTAGCGGGTGCTACCTACGAGCAGTACTTC. It specifies CASSGGLAGATYEQYF.

V gene TRBV7-2 combines with J gene TRBJ2-7; 13 nucleotides match TRBD2. CDR1 is SGHTA, CDR2 FQGNSA, per germline. With 8 bases clipped from V and 4 bases from J, the junction kept 5 bases outside the gene matches. The CDR3 contains 14 residues. Here the CDR3 DNA reads TGTGCCAGCTTACTAGCGGGAGGGCCTTACGAGCAGTACTTC. As protein: CASLLAGGPYEQYF.

The V and J genes are TRBV28 and TRBJ1-5; 7 positions agree with TRBD1. Germline CDR1 is MDHEN and CDR2 is SYDVKM. J was trimmed by 2 bases and V by 10 bases; bases with no gene match: 8. This CDR3 is 14 amino acids long. As DNA, the CDR3 is TGTGCCACCGACAGGGTGTTTGGCAATCAGCCCCAGCATTTT. Its protein is CATDRVFGNQPQHF. The full variable domain, in which reference TRBV28 and TRBJ1-5 provide the parts outside the CDR3, is DVKVTQSSRYLVKRTGEKVFLECVQDMDHENMFWYRQDPGLGLRLIYFSYDVKMKEKGDIPEGYSVSREKKERFSLILESASTNQTSMYLCATDRVFGNQPQHFGDGTRLSIL.

The chain is built from TRBV7-8 and TRBJ1-1; D remains unclear. Trimming left V 5 bases short and J 0 bases short, with 7 bases between. The CDR3 loop spans 13 amino acids. Germline loops: CDR1 SGHVS, CDR2 FQNEAQ. The CDR3 sequence is CASSLEMNTEAFF. Here the CDR3 DNA reads TGTGCCAGCAGCCTGGAGATGAACACTGAAGCTTTCTTT.

The chain combines TRBV6-1 with TRBJ2-3; D gene uncertain. V was cut by 8 bases and J by 4 bases, with 13 bases left in between. Germline V gene lookup returns CDR1 MNHNS and CDR2 SASEGT. The CDR3 has 13 amino acids. DNA of the CDR3: TGTGCCAGCCGAAGTGGGTCCCCAGATACGCAGTATTTT. Protein product: CASRSGSPDTQYF.

The V and J genes are TRBV27 and TRBJ1-5, with D hard to call. Trimming removed 2 bases from V and 4 bases from J, with 9 bases in between. Per the germline V gene, CDR1 is MNHEY and CDR2 is SMNVEV (reference sequence). This CDR3 is 14 amino acids long. CDR3 sequence reads: CASSLVATNQPQHF. The DNA of the CDR3 is TGTGCCAGCAGTTTAGTCGCAACTAATCAGCCCCAGCATTTT.

This clonotype was detected a few times. CDR3 in amino acids: CASSTSSGGWVYGYTF. DNA for the CDR3: TGTGCCAGCAGTACGTCATCAGGGGGCTGGGTCTATGGCTACACCTTC. V and J are TRBV6-1 and TRBJ1-2; TRBD1 agrees at 8 bases. V trimming: 5 bases; J trimming: 4 bases; junction bases outside the gene matches: 12. Germline lookup yields CDR1 MNHNS and CDR2 SASEGT. This CDR3 has 16 amino acids.

This clonotype was seen more than once but under ten times. The chain links TRBV19 to TRBJ1-2, with TRBD1 matching 10 bases. Germline assignment: CDR1 LNHDA and CDR2 SQIVND (reference sequence). Trimming took 6 bases from V and 5 from J; bases not matched to a gene: 12. This CDR3 has 16 amino acids. The CDR3 DNA reads TGTGCCAGTAGCGAAGGCCTCCCGGGACAGGGGTATGGCTACACCTTC. It translates to CASSEGLPGQGYGYTF.

V and J are TRBV27 and TRBJ1-6; TRBD1 matches 9 bases. Trimming took 6 bases from V and 10 from J; bases not matched to a gene: 13. Germline CDR1 and CDR2: MNHEY and SMNVEV (reference sequence). The CDR3 has 16 amino acids. CDR3 sequence (DNA): TGTGCCAGCAGCGTAAAATTGACAGGGGGAAACTCACCCCTCCACTTT. Its protein is CASSVKLTGGNSPLHF.

This chain connects TRBV20-1 to TRBJ1-2; maybe TRBD1 (5 bases). The CDR3 is 14 residues long. Germline CDR1 and CDR2: DFQATT and SNEGSKA (reference sequence). Trimming shortened V by 3 bases and J by 8 bases, and 19 bases separated the two germline ends. DNA of the CDR3: TGCAGTGCTAGTTTGGGGGGGTCGGTCGGGGGCTACACCTTC. Amino acid sequence: CSASLGGSVGGYTF.

V gene TRBV21-1 combines with J gene TRBJ1-2; the tabulated D call, TRBD1, remains unverified against the DNA. TRBV21-1 is a known pseudogene. The CDR3 has 12 residues. CDR3 DNA sequence: TGTGCCAGGACAGGGGGCAACTATGGCTACACCTTC. Translating it yields CARTGGNYGYTF.

This sequence joins TRBV6-5 and TRBJ2-5, with D possibly called TRBD1 or TRBD2 (5 bases each). This CDR3 region has 16 residues. Trimming pared 2 bases from V and 0 bases from J, leaving 13 bases between. The germline gives CDR1 MNHEY, CDR2 SVGAGI. DNA of the CDR3: TGTGCCAGCAGTTACGGTTACGGGGCGTACCAAGAGACCCAGTACTTC. Its protein is CASSYGYGAYQETQYF.